This is a list of T cell receptor beta chains from one sample in a study of human T cells and chemical hapten exposure. TCRdb independently ran MiXCR on the RACE reads; one entry per CDR3 protein. The sample lists 84,000 or so distinct CDR3 sequences; 10% to 13% were seen once. The input for sequencing was whole blood, taken in connection with sensitization to the hapten diphenylcyclopropenone (DPC). These receptors originate from a woman between 25 and 40 years old with alopecia areata. Some clones in this sample may be carry-over from other donors' samples. The CDR3 runs from the conserved cysteine through the conserved F or W. The order of the fields is clone size, D gene, CDR3 length, V gene, J gene, CDR3 protein, CDR3 DNA. The D gene is left open where the match is weak. The size entry is marked missing in some rows and otherwise reads once, few, many or a size class.

few	-	12	TRBV7-8	TRBJ2-7	CASSQPGTEQYF	TGTGCCAGCAGCCAGCCGGGTACGGAGCAGTACTTC
-	-	15	TRBV12-3/TRBV12-4	TRBJ2-2	CASSLQMVGDGELFF	TGTGCCAGCAGTTTACAGATGGTCGGGGACGGGGAGCTGTTTTTT
many	-	13	TRBV7-2	TRBJ1-5	CASSFVWDQPQHF	TGTGCCAGCAGCTTCGTTTGGGATCAGCCCCAGCATTTT
-	-	15	TRBV19	TRBJ1-2	CASSPGSAAYYGYTF	TGTGCCAGTAGCCCTGGGTCGGCAGCGTATTATGGCTACACCTTC
many	TRBD2	15	TRBV7-8	TRBJ2-3	CASSPSGSGTDTQYF	TGTGCCAGCAGCCCGAGCGGGAGCGGCACAGATACGCAGTATTTT
-	TRBD1	14	TRBV11-3	TRBJ1-1	CASSSGQDGTEAFF	TGTGCCAGCAGCTCTGGACAGGACGGCACTGAAGCTTTCTTT
-	TRBD1	11	TRBV29-1	TRBJ2-1	CSAGQANEQFF	TGCAGCGCCGGACAGGCTAATGAGCAGTTCTTC
-	-	14	TRBV21-1	TRBJ2-7	CASSAAGTFYEQYF	TGTGCCAGCTCCGCTGCCGGGACTTTCTACGAGCAGTACTTC
many	TRBD2	15	TRBV6-2/TRBV6-3	TRBJ2-7	CATESWLAGSYEQYF	TGTGCCACCGAATCCTGGCTAGCGGGGTCATACGAGCAGTACTTC
few	-	15	TRBV12-3/TRBV12-4	TRBJ1-1	CASSSTVFGNTEAFF	TGTGCCAGCAGTTCGACTGTGTTTGGGAACACTGAAGCTTTCTTT
few	-	13	TRBV4-2	TRBJ2-3	CASSHQGQDTQYF	TGTGCCAGCAGCCACCAGGGGCAAGATACGCAGTATTTT
many	-	13	TRBV20-1	TRBJ1-5	CSARAGVRQPQHF	TGCAGTGCTAGAGCCGGGGTACGTCAGCCCCAGCATTTT
many	-	14	TRBV7-2	TRBJ1-5	CASSLAPPDQPQHF	TGTGCCAGCAGCTTAGCGCCTCCCGATCAGCCCCAGCATTTT
-	-	15	TRBV11-2	TRBJ1-1	CASSYMDSPNTEAFF	TGTGCCAGCAGCTACATGGACAGCCCGAACACTGAAGCTTTCTTT
many	-	18	TRBV18	TRBJ2-2	CASSPSRMGGSNTGELFF	TGTGCCAGCTCACCTTCCCGTATGGGGGGTTCGAACACCGGGGAGCTGTTTTTT
few	-	14	TRBV18	TRBJ1-5	CASSGGNSNQPQHF	TGTGCCAGCTCAGGGGGGAATAGCAATCAGCCCCAGCATTTT
many	TRBD1	14	TRBV28	TRBJ2-1	CASSRGGPYNEQFF	TGTGCCAGCAGTCGAGGGGGCCCCTACAATGAGCAGTTCTTC
-	TRBD1	14	TRBV5-6	TRBJ2-1	CASSWGQGYNEQFF	TGTGCCAGCAGCTGGGGACAGGGCTACAATGAGCAGTTCTTC
few	-	12	TRBV10-2	TRBJ1-4	CVSGPILEKLFF	TGCGTCAGCGGGCCGATACTAGAAAAACTGTTTTTT
few	TRBD2	14	TRBV4-1	TRBJ2-7	CASKGGSTGDEQYF	TGCGCCAGCAAAGGCGGGAGTACTGGGGACGAGCAGTACTTC
-	-	14	TRBV3-1	TRBJ2-7	CASSGQGFSYEQYF	TGTGCCAGCAGCGGGCAGGGTTTTTCCTACGAGCAGTACTTC
many	TRBD1	15	TRBV10-3	TRBJ1-1	CAISPQGAANTEAFF	TGTGCCATCAGCCCACAGGGGGCTGCGAACACTGAAGCTTTCTTT
many	-	13	TRBV6-5	TRBJ2-2	CASSYLGFEELFF	TGTGCCAGCAGTTACTTGGGGTTCGAGGAGCTGTTTTTT
many	TRBD1	16	TRBV6-5	TRBJ1-6	CASRRQGSSYNSPLHF	TGTGCCAGCAGAAGACAGGGGAGCTCCTATAATTCACCCCTCCACTTT
few	-	16	TRBV4-1	TRBJ1-4	CASSQGGQLFNEKLFF	TGCGCCAGCAGCCAAGGAGGACAGTTATTTAATGAAAAACTGTTTTTT
many	-	13	TRBV29-1	TRBJ1-2	CSVGDLTAYGYTF	TGCAGCGTTGGAGACCTGACAGCTTATGGCTACACCTTC
-	-	13	TRBV5-1	TRBJ2-1	CASSPNMGGPQFF	TGCGCCAGCAGCCCCAACATGGGGGGACCCCAGTTCTTC
many	-	15	TRBV20-1	TRBJ1-3	CSATELRGGENTIYF	TGCAGTGCTACCGAACTCAGGGGAGGGGAAAACACCATATATTTT